The T cell receptor (beta chain) described here comes from a study of T cell repertoires in cytomegalovirus infection. Study information: CMV infection and matching HLA type were both indicated by public TCR beta signatures.

Germline-derived CDR1 and CDR2 are SGHTA and FQGNSA. CDR3 length equals 15 residues. After removal of 3 bases from V and 5 bases from J, the junction contained 5 bases not matched to a gene. From the reads, TCRdb called clonotypes with MiXCR, one entry per CDR3 protein. Of fewer than 1,000,000 distinct CDR3 sequences listed, about a third are singletons. This clonotype was counted only a few times. The antigen remains undetermined. Whole-study results and caveats: In two of eight donors, the top clonotype was HLA-C-restricted CMV-specific.

The chain has TRBV7-2 and TRBJ1-1, with TRBD1 matching 11 bases. The source was cultured CD8+ T cells from PBMCs, collected from culture after CMV antigen stimulation. This clonotype was sampled from a human donor in good health (CMV status not recorded). Some clones in this sample may be carry-over from other donors' samples. In DNA form, the CDR3 reads TGTGCCAGCAGCTTGACGGACAGGGGGCGAACTGAAGCTTTCTTT. Translating it yields CASSLTDRGRTEAFF.